The source of this TCR beta chain is a study of T cell changes during pregnancy in multiple sclerosis. The method was immunoSEQ multiplex PCR; TCRdb's version includes in-frame clones alone and lacks a portion of them. The data hold some 70,000 clones, with roughly nine tenths observed a single time. There are 15 residues in the CDR3. Germline trimming cut 2 bases from V and 13 bases from J; bases unmatched to any gene: 10. The V gene's germline CDR1 is KGHSH and CDR2 LQKENI. Sequencing was performed on CD4+ T cells from peripheral blood mononuclear cells, taken in the third trimester of pregnancy. The TCR was taken from a female donor in good health, enrolled as a control in a pregnancy study. The chain employs TRBV18 and TRBJ1-6, with 8 bases aligning to TRBD1. The CDR3 region is CASSPSLDRVWPLHF. The CDR3 nucleotides are TGTGCCAGCTCACCAAGTTTGGACAGGGTTTGGCCCCTCCACTTT. Supplemented by reference TRBV18 and TRBJ1-6, the full variable domain reads NAGVMQNPRHLVRRRGQEARLRCSPMKGHSHVYWYRQLPEEGLKFMVYLQKENIIDESGMPKERFSAEFPKEGPSILRIQQVVRGDSAAYFCASSPSLDRVWPLHFGNGTRLTVT.